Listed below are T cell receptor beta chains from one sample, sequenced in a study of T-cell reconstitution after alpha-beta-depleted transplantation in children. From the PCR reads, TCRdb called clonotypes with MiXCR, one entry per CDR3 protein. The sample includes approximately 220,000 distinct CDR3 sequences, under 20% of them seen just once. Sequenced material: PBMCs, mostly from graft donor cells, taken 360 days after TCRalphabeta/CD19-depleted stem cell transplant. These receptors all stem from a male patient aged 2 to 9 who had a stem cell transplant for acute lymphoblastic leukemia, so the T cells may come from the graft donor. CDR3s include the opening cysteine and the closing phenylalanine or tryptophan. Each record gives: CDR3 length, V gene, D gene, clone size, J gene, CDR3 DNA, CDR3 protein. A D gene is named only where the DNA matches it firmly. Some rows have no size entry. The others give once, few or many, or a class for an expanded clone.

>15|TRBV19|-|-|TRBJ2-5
TGTGCCAGTACCCTGAGGACTGGCGGTGGAGAGACCCAGTACTTC
CASTLRTGGGETQYF
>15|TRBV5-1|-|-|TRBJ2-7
TGCGCCAGCAGCTCTGGCGGTAGCGGACTCTACGAGCAGTACTTC
CASSSGGSGLYEQYF
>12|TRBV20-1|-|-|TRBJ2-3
TGCAGTGCTAGAGGTTACACAGATACGCAGTATTTT
CSARGYTDTQYF
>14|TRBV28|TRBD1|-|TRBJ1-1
TGTGCCAGCATCCTTACAGGGGGCGGGACTGAAGCTTTCTTT
CASILTGGGTEAFF
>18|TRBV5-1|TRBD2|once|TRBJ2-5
TGCGCCAGCAGCTTGGGACTAGCGGGGGGGCCGGTTGATAAGACCCAGTACTTC
CASSLGLAGGPVDKTQYF
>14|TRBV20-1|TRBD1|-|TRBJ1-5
TGCAGTGCGTCCCCGGGACAGCGGAATCAGCCCCAGCATTTT
CSASPGQRNQPQHF
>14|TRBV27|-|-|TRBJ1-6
TGTGCCAGCAGCTGGGGGGGCGAAGATTCACCCCTCCACTTT
CASSWGGEDSPLHF
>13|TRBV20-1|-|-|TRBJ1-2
TGCAGTGCTAGAGTTCTATATCAGGATGGCTACACCTTC
CSARVLYQDGYTF
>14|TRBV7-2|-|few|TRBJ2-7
TGTGCCAGCAGCCCACTAAAAGGAGGCTTCGAGCAGTACTTC
CASSPLKGGFEQYF
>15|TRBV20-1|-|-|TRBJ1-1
TGCAGTGTTAGTTCGGCAGGGGTCACGTACACTGAAGCTTTCTTT
CSVSSAGVTYTEAFF
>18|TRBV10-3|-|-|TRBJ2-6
TGTGCCATCAGTGAGTGGCAAACCGGCTCTTCTGGGGCCAACGTCCTGACTTTC
CAISEWQTGSSGANVLTF
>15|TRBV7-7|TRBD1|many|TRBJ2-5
TGTGCCAGCAGCCCGGGCACAGGGGGCCAAGAGACCCAGTACTTC
CASSPGTGGQETQYF
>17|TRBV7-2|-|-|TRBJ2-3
TGTGCCAGCAGCCTCACCGGGACAACAATCGGCACAGATACGCAGTATTTT
CASSLTGTTIGTDTQYF
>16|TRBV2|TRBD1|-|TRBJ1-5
TGTGCCAGCAGCAGGGGACAGAACACCGAAAATCAGCCCCAGCATTTT
CASSRGQNTENQPQHF
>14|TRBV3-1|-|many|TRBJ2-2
TGTGCCAGCAGCCAAGATAGTTCAACCGGGGAGCTGTTTTTT
CASSQDSSTGELFF
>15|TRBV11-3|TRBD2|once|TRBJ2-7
TGTGCCAGCAGTTTTTCTAGCGGAGTCCCCTACGAGCAGTACTTC
CASSFSSGVPYEQYF
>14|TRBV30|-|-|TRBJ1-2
TGTGCCTGGAGTTTTAAGGGGGAGGATAAGGGCTACACCTTC
CAWSFKGEDKGYTF
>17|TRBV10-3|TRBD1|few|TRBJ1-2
TGTGCCATCAGTGAGTCTCGGTGGGTGGACAGGGAGGATGGCTACACCTTC
CAISESRWVDREDGYTF
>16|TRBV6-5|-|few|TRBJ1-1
TGTGCCAGCAGTTACTCGATCGTTCGGGGAGTAGGTGAAGCTTTCTTT
CASSYSIVRGVGEAFF
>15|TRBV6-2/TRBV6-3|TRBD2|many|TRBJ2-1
TGTGCCAGCAGTTACGATGGGACTAGCTACAATGAGCAGTTCTTC
CASSYDGTSYNEQFF
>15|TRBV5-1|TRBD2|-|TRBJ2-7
TGCGCCAGCAGCTTGGGCGGCGGGGGAACCTACGAGCAGTACTTC
CASSLGGGGTYEQYF
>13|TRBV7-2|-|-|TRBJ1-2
TGTGCCAGCAGCTCAGTACAGGGTTCGGGCTACACCTTC
CASSSVQGSGYTF
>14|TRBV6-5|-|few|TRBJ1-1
TGTGCCAGCGAAAGCAGGAGGGGGGGCACTGAAGCTTTCTTT
CASESRRGGTEAFF
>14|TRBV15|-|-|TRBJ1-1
TGTGCCACCAGCAGAGTTGGGGGGAACACTGAAGCTTTCTTT
CATSRVGGNTEAFF
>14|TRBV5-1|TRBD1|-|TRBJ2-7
TGCGCCAGCAGCTCTAACAGGGGGCCCTACGAGCAGTACTTC
CASSSNRGPYEQYF
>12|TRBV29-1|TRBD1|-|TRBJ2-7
TGCAGCGTTGGTCAGGGGGTCTACGAGCAGTACTTC
CSVGQGVYEQYF
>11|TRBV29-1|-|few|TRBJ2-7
TGCAGCGTTATACAGGGCTACGAGCAGTACTTC
CSVIQGYEQYF
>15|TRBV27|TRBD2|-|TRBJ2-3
TGTGCCAGCAGTAGGCCTAGCGGGAGCACAGATACGCAGTATTTT
CASSRPSGSTDTQYF
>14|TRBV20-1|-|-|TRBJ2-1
TGCAGTGCTAGAGACCTCAGCTCCTACAATGAGCAGTTCTTC
CSARDLSSYNEQFF
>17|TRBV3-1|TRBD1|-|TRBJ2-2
TGTGCCAGCAGCCAATGGCGGGACAGGGGGAGCACCGGGGAGCTGTTTTTT
CASSQWRDRGSTGELFF
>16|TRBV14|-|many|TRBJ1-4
TGTGCCAGCAGCCAAGAATCTGGGACATACGATGAAAAACTGTTTTTT
CASSQESGTYDEKLFF
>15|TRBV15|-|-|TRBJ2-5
TGTGCCACCAGCAGAGATGGGGGGCACCAAGAGACCCAGTACTTC
CATSRDGGHQETQYF
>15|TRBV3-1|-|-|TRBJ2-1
TGTGCCAGCAGCCAACCTGGCCGTGGGTTGGGGGAGCAGTTCTTC
CASSQPGRGLGEQFF
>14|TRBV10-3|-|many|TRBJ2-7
TGTGCCATCAGTGAGGGGAGGCTGGGGGACGAGCAGTACTTC
CAISEGRLGDEQYF
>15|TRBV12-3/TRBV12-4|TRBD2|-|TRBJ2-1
TGTGCCAGCAGTTTAATAGCGGGGGGGCACAATGAGCAGTTCTTC
CASSLIAGGHNEQFF
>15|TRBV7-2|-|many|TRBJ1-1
TGTGCCAGCAGCTTAGATCGGGTATCGAACACTGAAGCTTTCTTT
CASSLDRVSNTEAFF
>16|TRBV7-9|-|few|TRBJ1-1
TGTGCCAGCAGCTTCTACGCAGGGGCAGGGAACACTGAAGCTTTCTTT
CASSFYAGAGNTEAFF
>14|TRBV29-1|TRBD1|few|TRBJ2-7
TGCAGCGCTCGGCCGGGACAGGATTCCCACGAGCAGTACTTC
CSARPGQDSHEQYF
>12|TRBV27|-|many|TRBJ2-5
TGTGCCAGCGGACGGCTTAGAGATACCCAGTACTTC
CASGRLRDTQYF
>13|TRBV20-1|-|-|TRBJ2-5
TGCAGTGCTATCCGGGACCTCCAAGAGACCCAGTACTTC
CSAIRDLQETQYF